This entry lists 5 T cell receptor beta chains sequenced from one sample in a study of blood T cell repertoires in COVID-19. TCRdb's copy holds only in-frame clones and misses some; the assay was immunoSEQ multiplex PCR. Found here are 350,000 to 450,000 clones, 75% to 90% of them singletons; the top ten hold 0.95% to 1.2%. The specimen sequenced was PBMCs or T cells enriched from blood (not recorded which). The receptors shown here come from a man aged 30-40 years who had recovered from COVID-19.

The chain uses TRBV4-1 and TRBJ2-2; possibly TRBD2 for D (6 bases). This CDR3 spans 15 amino acids. Germline V lookup: CDR1 MGHRA, CDR2 YSYEKL. Trimming shortened V by 6 bases and J by 8 bases, and 19 bases separated the two germline ends. CDR3 nucleotide sequence: TGCGCCAGCAGTTCCATAGCGGCGTCCATGGGGGAGCTGTTTTTT. Protein sequence: CASSSIAASMGELFF.

The chain employs TRBV18 and TRBJ1-1; D is possibly TRBD1 (6 bases). The V and J ends lost 5 bases and 6 bases respectively, with 22 bases between them. CDR1 is KGHSH and CDR2 is LQKENI in the germline V gene. The CDR3 contains 16 residues. The CDR3 loop is CASSARVAGGAAEAFF. The CDR3 coding sequence is TGTGCCAGCTCAGCTAGGGTGGCGGGGGGCGCCGCTGAAGCTTTCTTT.

The J gene is TRBJ1-1, the V gene TRBV5-1; D unresolved. CDR3 length equals 12 residues. V was trimmed by 4 bases and J by 5 bases, leaving 9 bases between them. CDR1 is SGHRS, CDR2 YFSETQ, per germline. The CDR3 sequence: CASSPAGTEAFF. CDR3 in DNA: TGCGCCAGCAGCCCGGCGGGTACTGAAGCTTTCTTT.

This clone appeared once. J is TRBJ1-3 and V is TRBV12-3 or TRBV12-4; a weak D match, TRBD1 (6 bases). The CDR3 sequence is 13 residues long. V lost 6 bases and J lost 8, with 14 bases in between. The CDR3 DNA is TGTGCCAGCAGGCGAAAGGGGGGGGACACCATATATTTT. Protein sequence: CASRRKGGDTIYF.

The gene calls are TRBV28 and TRBJ2-6, with TRBD1 as a possible D gene (5 bases). The CDR3 spans 13 residues. Germline-derived CDR1 and CDR2 are MDHEN and SYDVKM. Deletions cut 10 bases from V and 0 bases from J, with 7 bases between. CDR3 sequence (DNA): TGTGCCACCAGGGCCTCTGGGGCCAACGTCCTGACTTTC. Its protein is CATRASGANVLTF. Together with reference TRBV28 and TRBJ2-6, the CDR3 gives the full variable domain: DVKVTQSSRYLVKRTGEKVFLECVQDMDHENMFWYRQDPGLGLRLIYFSYDVKMKEKGDIPEGYSVSREKKERFSLILESASTNQTSMYLCATRASGANVLTFGAGSRLTVL.